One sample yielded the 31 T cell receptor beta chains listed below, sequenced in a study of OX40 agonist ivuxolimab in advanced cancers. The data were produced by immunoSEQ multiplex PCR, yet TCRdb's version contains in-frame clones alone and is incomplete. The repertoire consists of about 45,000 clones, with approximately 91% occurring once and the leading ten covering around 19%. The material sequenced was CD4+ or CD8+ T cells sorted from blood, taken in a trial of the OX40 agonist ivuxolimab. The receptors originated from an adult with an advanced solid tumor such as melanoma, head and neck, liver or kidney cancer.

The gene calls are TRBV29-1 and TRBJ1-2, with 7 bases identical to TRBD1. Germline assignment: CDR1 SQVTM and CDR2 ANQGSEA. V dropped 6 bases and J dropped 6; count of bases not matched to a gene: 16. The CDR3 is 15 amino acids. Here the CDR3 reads CSVILTGTEKNGYTF. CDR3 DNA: TGCAGCGTAATACTCACCGGGACAGAGAAAAATGGCTACACCTTC.

The CDR3: CASSPTGGTGDTQYF. The CDR3 coding sequence is TGTGCCAGCAGTCCAACAGGGGGGACCGGAGATACGCAGTATTTT. The rearrangement links TRBV7-9 to TRBJ2-3; 8 bases align to TRBD1. There are 15 residues in the CDR3. Germline CDR1 reads SEHNR; CDR2 reads FQNEAQ (reference sequence). The trim removed 6 bases at V and 5 bases at J, leaving 10 bases unmatched. Full variable domain (missing parts from reference TRBV7-9 and TRBJ2-3): DTGVSQNPRHKITKRGQNVTFRCDPISEHNRLYWYRQTLGQGPEFLTYFQNEAQLEKSRLLSDRFSAERPKGSFSTLEIQRTEQGDSAMYLCASSPTGGTGDTQYFGPGTRLTVL.

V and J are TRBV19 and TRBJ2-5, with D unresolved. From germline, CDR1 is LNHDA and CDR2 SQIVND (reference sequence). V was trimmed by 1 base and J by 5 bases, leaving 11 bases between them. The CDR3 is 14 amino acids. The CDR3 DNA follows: TGTGCCAGTAGTATAGGCCTAGGTCCGGAGACCCAGTACTTC. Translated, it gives CASSIGLGPETQYF. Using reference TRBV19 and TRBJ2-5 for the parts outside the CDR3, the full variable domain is DGGITQSPKYLFRKEGQNVTLSCEQNLNHDAMYWYRQDPGQGLRLIYYSQIVNDFQKGDIAEGYSVSREKKESFPLTVTSAQKNPTAFYLCASSIGLGPETQYFGPGTRLLVL.

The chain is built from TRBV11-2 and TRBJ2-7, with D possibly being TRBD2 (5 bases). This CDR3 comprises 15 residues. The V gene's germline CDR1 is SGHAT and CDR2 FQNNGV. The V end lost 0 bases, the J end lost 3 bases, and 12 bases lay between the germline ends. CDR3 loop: CASSLEAPGGYEQYF. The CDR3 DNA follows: TGTGCCAGCAGCTTAGAAGCCCCAGGAGGCTACGAGCAGTACTTC.

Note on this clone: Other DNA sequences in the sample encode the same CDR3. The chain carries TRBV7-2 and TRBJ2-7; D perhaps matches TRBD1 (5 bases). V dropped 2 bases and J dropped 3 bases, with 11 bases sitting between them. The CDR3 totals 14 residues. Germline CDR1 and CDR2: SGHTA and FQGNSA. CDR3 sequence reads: CASSLQGTGYEQYF. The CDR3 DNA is TGTGCCAGCAGCTTACAGGGAACTGGCTACGAGCAGTACTTC.

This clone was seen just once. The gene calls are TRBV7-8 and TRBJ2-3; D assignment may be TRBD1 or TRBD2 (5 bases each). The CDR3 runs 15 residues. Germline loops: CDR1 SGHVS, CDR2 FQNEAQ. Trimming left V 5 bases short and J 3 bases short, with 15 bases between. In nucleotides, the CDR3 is TGTGCCAGCAGCCCGGACATCGGGGAAACAGATACGCAGTATTTT. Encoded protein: CASSPDIGETDTQYF.

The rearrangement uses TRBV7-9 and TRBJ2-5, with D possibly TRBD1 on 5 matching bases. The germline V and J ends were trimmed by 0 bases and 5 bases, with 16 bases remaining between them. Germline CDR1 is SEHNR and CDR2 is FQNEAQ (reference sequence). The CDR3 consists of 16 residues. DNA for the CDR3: TGTGCCAGCAGCTTAGCGGCAGGTGGATGGGGCGAGACCCAGTACTTC. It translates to CASSLAAGGWGETQYF. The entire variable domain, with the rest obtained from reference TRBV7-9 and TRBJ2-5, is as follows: DTGVSQNPRHKITKRGQNVTFRCDPISEHNRLYWYRQTLGQGPEFLTYFQNEAQLEKSRLLSDRFSAERPKGSFSTLEIQRTEQGDSAMYLCASSLAAGGWGETQYFGPGTRLLVL.

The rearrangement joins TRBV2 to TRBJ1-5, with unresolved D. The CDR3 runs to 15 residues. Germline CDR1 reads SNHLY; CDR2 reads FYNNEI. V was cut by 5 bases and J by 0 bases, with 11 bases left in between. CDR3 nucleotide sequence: TGTGCCAGCAGTTCCCTTAAGTATAGCAATCAGCCCCAGCATTTT. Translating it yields CASSSLKYSNQPQHF.

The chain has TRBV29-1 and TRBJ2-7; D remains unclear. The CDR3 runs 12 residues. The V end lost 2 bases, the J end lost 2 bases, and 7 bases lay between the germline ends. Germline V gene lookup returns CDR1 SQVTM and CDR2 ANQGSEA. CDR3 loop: CSVEHRPYEQYF. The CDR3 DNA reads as TGCAGCGTTGAACACAGACCCTACGAGCAGTACTTC.

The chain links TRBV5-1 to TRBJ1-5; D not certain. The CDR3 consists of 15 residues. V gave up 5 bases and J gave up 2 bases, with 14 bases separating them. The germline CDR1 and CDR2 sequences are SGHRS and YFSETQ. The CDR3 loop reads CASRETLNGNQPQHF. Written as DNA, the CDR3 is TGCGCCAGCAGAGAGACACTTAACGGCAATCAGCCCCAGCATTTT. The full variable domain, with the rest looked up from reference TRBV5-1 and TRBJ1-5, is KAGVTQTPRYLIKTRGQQVTLSCSPISGHRSVSWYQQTPGQGLQFLFEYFSETQRNKGNFPGRFSGRQFSNSRSEMNVSTLELGDSALYLCASRETLNGNQPQHFGDGTRLSIL.

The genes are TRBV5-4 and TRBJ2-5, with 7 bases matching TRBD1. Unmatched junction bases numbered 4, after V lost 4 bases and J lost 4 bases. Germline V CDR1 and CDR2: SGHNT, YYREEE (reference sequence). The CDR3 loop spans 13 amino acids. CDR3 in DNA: TGTGCCAGCAGCGTCACAGGGGTAGAGACCCAGTACTTC. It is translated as CASSVTGVETQYF.

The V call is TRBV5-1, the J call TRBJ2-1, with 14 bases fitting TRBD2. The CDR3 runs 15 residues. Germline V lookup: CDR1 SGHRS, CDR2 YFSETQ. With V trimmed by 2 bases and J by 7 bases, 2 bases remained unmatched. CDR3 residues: CASSFWTSGGNEQFF. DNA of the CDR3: TGCGCCAGCAGCTTTTGGACTAGCGGGGGGAATGAGCAGTTCTTC.

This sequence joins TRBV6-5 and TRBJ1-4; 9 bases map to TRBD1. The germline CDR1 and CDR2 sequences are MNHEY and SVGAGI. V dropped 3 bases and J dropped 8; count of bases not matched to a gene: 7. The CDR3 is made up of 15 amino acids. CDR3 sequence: CASSYRQDRGEKLFF. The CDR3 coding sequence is TGTGCCAGCAGTTATAGGCAGGACAGGGGCGAAAAACTGTTTTTT.

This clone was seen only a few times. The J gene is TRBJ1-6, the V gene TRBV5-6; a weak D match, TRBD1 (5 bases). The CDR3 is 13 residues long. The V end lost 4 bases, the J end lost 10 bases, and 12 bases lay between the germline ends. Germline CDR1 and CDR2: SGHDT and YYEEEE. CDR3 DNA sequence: TGTGCCAGCAGCGTCAGGGTCGGCTCACCCCTCCACTTT. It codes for CASSVRVGSPLHF.

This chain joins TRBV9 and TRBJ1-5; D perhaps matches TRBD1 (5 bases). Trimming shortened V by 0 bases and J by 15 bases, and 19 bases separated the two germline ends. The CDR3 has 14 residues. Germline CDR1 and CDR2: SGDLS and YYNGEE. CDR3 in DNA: TGTGCCAGCAGCGTAGCCCTCTCCCTTGAGGGGCCGCATTTT. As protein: CASSVALSLEGPHF.

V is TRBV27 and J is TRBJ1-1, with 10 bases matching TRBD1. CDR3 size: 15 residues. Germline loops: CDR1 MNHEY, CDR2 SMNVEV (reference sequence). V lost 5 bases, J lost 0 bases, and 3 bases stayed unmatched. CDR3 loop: CASSDRGQMNTEAFF. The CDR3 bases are TGTGCCAGCAGTGACAGGGGGCAGATGAACACTGAAGCTTTCTTT.

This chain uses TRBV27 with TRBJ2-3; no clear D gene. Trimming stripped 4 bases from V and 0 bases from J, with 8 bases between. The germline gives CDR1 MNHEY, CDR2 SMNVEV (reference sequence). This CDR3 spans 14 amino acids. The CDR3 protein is CASSSRISTDTQYF. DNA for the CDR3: TGTGCCAGCAGTTCCAGGATTAGCACAGATACGCAGTATTTT.

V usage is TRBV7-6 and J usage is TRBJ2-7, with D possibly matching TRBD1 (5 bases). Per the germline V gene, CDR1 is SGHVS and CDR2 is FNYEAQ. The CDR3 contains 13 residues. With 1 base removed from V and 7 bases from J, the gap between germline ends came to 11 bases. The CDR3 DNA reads TGTGCCAGCAGCTTAGGGGGCCCCCGGGAGCAGTACTTC. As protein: CASSLGGPREQYF.

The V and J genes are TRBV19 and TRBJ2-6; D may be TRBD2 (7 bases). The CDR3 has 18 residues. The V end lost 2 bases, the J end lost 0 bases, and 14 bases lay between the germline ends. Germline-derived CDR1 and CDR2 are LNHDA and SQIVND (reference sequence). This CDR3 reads CASSIWGGLASGANVLTF. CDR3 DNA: TGTGCCAGTAGTATATGGGGGGGCCTGGCCTCTGGGGCCAACGTCCTGACTTTC. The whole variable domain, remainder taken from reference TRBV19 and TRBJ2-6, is DGGITQSPKYLFRKEGQNVTLSCEQNLNHDAMYWYRQDPGQGLRLIYYSQIVNDFQKGDIAEGYSVSREKKESFPLTVTSAQKNPTAFYLCASSIWGGLASGANVLTFGAGSRLTVL.

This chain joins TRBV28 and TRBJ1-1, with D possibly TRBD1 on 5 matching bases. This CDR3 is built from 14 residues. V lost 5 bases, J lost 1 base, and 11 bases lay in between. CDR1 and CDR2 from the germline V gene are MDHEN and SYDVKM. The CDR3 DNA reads TGTGCCAGCAGTATCCTAGACAGGAACACTGAAGCTTTCTTT. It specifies CASSILDRNTEAFF. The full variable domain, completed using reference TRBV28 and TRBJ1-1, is DVKVTQSSRYLVKRTGEKVFLECVQDMDHENMFWYRQDPGLGLRLIYFSYDVKMKEKGDIPEGYSVSREKKERFSLILESASTNQTSMYLCASSILDRNTEAFFGQGTRLTVV.

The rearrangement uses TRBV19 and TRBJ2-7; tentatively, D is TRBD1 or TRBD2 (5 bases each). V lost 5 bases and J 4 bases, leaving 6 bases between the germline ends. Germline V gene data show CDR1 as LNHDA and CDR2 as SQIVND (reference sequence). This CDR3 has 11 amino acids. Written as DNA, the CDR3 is TGTGCCAGTAGTGGGGGTTACGAGCAGTACTTC. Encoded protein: CASSGGYEQYF.

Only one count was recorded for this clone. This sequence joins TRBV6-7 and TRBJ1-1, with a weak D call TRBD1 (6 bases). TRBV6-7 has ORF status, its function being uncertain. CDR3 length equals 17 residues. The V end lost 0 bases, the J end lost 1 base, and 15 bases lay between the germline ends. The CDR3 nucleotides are TGTGCCAGCAGTTACTCTCGAAACAGGGCAGCGAACACTGAAGCTTTCTTT. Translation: CASSYSRNRAANTEAFF.

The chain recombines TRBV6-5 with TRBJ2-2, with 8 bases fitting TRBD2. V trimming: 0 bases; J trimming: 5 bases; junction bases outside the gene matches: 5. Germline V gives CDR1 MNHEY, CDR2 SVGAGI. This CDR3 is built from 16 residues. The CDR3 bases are TGTGCCAGCAGTTACTCAAGCGGGAGCGAAACCGGGGAGCTGTTTTTT. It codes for CASSYSSGSETGELFF.

CDR3 bases: TGTGCCAGCAGTTACCCCAAACGTGGGGGCACAGATACGCAGTATTTT. It encodes CASSYPKRGGTDTQYF. The chain carries TRBV6-5 and TRBJ2-3; D is unclear. Trimming left V 2 bases short and J 1 base short, with 13 bases between. This CDR3 spans 16 amino acids. Germline assignment: CDR1 MNHEY and CDR2 SVGAGI.

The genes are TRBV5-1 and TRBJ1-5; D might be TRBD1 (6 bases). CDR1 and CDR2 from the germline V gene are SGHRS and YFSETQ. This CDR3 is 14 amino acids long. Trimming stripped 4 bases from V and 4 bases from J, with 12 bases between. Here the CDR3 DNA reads TGCGCCAGCAGCGCAGGGGATCGGAATCAGCCCCAGCATTTT. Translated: CASSAGDRNQPQHF.

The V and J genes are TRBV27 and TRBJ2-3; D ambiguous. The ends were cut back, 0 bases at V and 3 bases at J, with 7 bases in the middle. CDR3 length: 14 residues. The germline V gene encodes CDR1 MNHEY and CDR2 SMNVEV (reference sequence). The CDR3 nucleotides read TGTGCCAGCAGTTTATCGGGCGGTACAGATACGCAGTATTTT. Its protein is CASSLSGGTDTQYF.

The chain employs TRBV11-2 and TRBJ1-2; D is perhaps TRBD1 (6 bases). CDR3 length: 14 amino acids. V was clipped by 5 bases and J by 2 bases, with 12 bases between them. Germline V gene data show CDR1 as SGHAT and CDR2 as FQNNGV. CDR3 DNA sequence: TGTGCCAGCAGCCCGGGGGCCGGGAACTATGGCTACACCTTC. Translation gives CASSPGAGNYGYTF.

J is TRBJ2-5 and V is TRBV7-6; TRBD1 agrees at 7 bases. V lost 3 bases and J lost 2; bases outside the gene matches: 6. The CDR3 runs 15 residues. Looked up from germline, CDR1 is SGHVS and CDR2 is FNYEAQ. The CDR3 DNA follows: TGTGCCAGCAGCTTCCACGGGACAGCTCAAGAGACCCAGTACTTC. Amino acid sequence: CASSFHGTAQETQYF.

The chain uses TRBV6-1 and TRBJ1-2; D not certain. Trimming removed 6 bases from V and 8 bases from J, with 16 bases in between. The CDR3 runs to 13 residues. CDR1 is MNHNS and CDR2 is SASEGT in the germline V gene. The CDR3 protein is CASRQSNMWGYTF. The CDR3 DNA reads TGTGCCAGCAGGCAATCAAACATGTGGGGCTACACCTTC.

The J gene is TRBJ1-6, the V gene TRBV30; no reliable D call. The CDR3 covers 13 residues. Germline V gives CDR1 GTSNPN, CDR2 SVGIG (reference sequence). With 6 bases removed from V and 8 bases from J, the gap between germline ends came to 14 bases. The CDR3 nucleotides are TGTGCCTGCCGGGGAAGTAGGCATTCACCCCTCCACTTT. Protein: CACRGSRHSPLHF.

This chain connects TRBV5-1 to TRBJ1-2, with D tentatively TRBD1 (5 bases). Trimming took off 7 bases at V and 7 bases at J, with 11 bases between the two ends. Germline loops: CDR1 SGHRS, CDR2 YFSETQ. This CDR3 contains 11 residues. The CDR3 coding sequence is TGCGCCAGCTGGGGGGAGGTTGGCTACACCTTC. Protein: CASWGEVGYTF.